The present entry profiles one TCR beta chain with its context. The clone's antigen remains unknown. Per-nucleotide qualities are absent, and no much larger clonotype sits a single base away. Deletion took 4 bases off V and 5 bases off J, with a span of 18 bases between the germline ends. The germline V gene supplies CDR1 SGHDT and CDR2 YYEEEE. The CDR3 sequence holds 15 residues, the cysteine and phenylalanine included. Only the CDR3 part of the read is kept: 45 bases, read in frame from the first base. This sample's time point label indicates: about 28 days (+/-7) after the second vaccine dose. Because spike-specific TCR depth and breadth did not differ between the two schedules, AZD1222 recipients who got a second dose at roughly 4 weeks were pooled with those who got a second dose at roughly 12 weeks. Samples from vaccinated people were obtained from the UK trials COV001 and COV002, which included a single-blind randomized controlled phase 2/3 trial of AZD1222 (ChAdOx1 nCoV-19) in healthy adults. For TCRbeta chain sequencing, PBMC samples from trial participants were taken at day 0 and at day 28 after the second dose.

The CDR3 regions of human TCRbeta chains were subjected to immunosequencing. Per the authors' processing: TCRs in the repertoires were compared against a reference library of SARS-CoV-2-specific TCRs that had been generated with the MIRA antigen-specificity platform. Breadth was defined as the fraction of unique TCRs that were SARS-CoV-2-associated. Depth was defined as the fraction of total T cells that were SARS-CoV-2-associated. Using the MIRA data, every spike-specific TCR was mapped to the spike region that the TCR reacted to and assigned to either a CD4 or a CD8 class. Log10-transformed breadth and depth values were compared by one-way ANOVA with Sidak's multiple comparisons tests. In its TCRdb copy, this immuneACCESS table keeps in-frame sequences only and misses some clones. Where compared with another copy, unresolved V genes explain less than half of these, and the others have no known cause. From that table come the V and J calls and clone size; the DNA was used to work out D and trimming. Counted in this sample were 120,000 to 150,000 clones; roughly nine tenths of them appeared once. The ten largest clones represent under 4% of the sample.

This sample is part of a study of T cell responses to AZD1222 COVID-19 vaccine (dated by TCRdb to the early 2020s). A note on the overall study: TCR sequencing covered more than 230 trial participants: 200 to 220 given two doses of AZD1222 and around 26 given two doses of MenACWY control vaccine. Trial participants were enrolled by age into 18-55, 56-69 and 70-plus year subgroups, with about 150, 27 and 61 TCR-sequenced participants respectively. Beyond this particular receptor, the publication reports: A significant rise in spike-specific TCR breadth and depth was observed after two AZD1222 doses relative to day 0 and relative to MenACWY recipients. Participants were mostly white British and included more females than males, and it was suggested by the authors that clonal diversity may have been underestimated. In the small 56-69-year group, the increase in depth fell short of significance, most likely because of low power. Because no day 14 peak-response samples were available, the repertoires could be characterized only after the peak T cell response. Epitopes outside the regions mutated in the B.1.351 and B.1.1.7 variants were reportedly recognized by nearly half of the unique spike-specific TCRs. CD4 TCRs associated with the vaccine covered the entire spike protein, and the dominant responses were in regions 160-218 and 743-854. Conclusions about previously exposed vaccinees are limited because only five to seven AZD1222 recipients were SARS-CoV-2 seropositive at baseline.

The sequence joins TRBV5-6 to TRBJ2-5, with TRBD2 as a weak D call on 7 bases. The source was peripheral blood, collected 28 days after the second AZD1222 dose. This TCR came from an adult who received the AZD1222 COVID-19 vaccine. CDR3 protein: CASSLSGGAWETQYF. At the DNA level, the sequence is TGTGCCAGCAGCCTCTCGGGGGGCGCTTGGGAGACCCAGTACTTC.